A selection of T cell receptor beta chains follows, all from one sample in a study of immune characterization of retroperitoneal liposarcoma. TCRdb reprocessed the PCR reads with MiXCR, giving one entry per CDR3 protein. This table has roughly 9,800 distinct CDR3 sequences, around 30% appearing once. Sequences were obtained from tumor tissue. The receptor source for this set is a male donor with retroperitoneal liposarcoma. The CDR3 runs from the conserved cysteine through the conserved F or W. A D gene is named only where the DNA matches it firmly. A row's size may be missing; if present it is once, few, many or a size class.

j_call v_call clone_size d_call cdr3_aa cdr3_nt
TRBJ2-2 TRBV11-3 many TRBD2 CASSALAGAGSGELFF TGTGCCAGCAGCGCATTAGCGGGAGCGGGTTCCGGGGAGCTGTTTTTT
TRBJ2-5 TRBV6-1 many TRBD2 CASSWSGAETQYF TGTGCCAGCAGTTGGAGCGGGGCCGAGACCCAGTACTTC
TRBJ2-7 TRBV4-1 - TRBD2 CASSQDIARERYEQYF TGCGCCAGCAGCCAAGATATAGCGCGGGAGCGCTACGAGCAGTACTTC
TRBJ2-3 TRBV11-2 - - CASSLYGGTDTQYF TGTGCCAGCAGCTTATATGGAGGCACAGATACGCAGTATTTT
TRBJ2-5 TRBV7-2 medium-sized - CASSPLWETQYF TGTGCCAGCAGCCCTCTATGGGAGACCCAGTACTTC
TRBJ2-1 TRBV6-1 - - CVSSEEVASYNEQFF TGTGTCAGCAGTGAAGAGGTAGCGTCCTACAATGAGCAGTTCTTC
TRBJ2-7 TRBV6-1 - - CASSELSGASYGQYF TGTGCCAGCAGTGAATTGTCGGGGGCCTCCTACGGGCAGTACTTC
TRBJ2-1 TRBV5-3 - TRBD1 CASSLRTGPDYNEQFF TGTGCCAGCAGCTTGCGGACAGGACCTGATTACAATGAGCAGTTCTTC
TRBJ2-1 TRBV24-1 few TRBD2 CATSGLAGGYNEQFF TGTGCCACCAGTGGACTAGCGGGAGGTTACAATGAGCAGTTCTTC
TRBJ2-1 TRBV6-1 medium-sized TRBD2 CASSQRAGVVGRFF TGTGCCAGCAGCCAGAGAGCGGGAGTCGTGGGTCGGTTCTTC
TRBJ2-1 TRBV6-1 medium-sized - CASSLVGNEQFF TGTGCCAGCAGTCTCGTGGGCAATGAGCAGTTCTTC
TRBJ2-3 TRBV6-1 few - CATGESFGDTQYF TGTGCCACCGGTGAGAGCTTCGGCGATACGCAGTATTTT
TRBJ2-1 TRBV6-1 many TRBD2 CASSSSGYEQFF TGTGCCAGCAGTAGTAGCGGGTACGAGCAGTTCTTC
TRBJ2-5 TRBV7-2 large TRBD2 CASSPNLAGGRETQYF TGTGCCAGCAGCCCAAATTTAGCGGGTGGGAGGGAGACCCAGTACTTC
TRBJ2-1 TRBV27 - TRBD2 CASSFPSGPYNEQFF TGTGCCAGCAGTTTCCCTAGCGGCCCTTACAATGAGCAGTTCTTC
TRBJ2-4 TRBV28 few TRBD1 CASPRQGVGEQYF TGTGCCAGTCCGAGGCAGGGGGTAGGGGAGCAGTACTTC
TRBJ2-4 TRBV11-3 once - CASSQRVGVAKNIQYF TGTGCCAGCAGCCAGAGAGTTGGGGTAGCCAAAAACATTCAGTACTTC
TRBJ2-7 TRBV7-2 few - CASSIQGESDEQYF TGTGCCAGCAGCATACAGGGTGAGAGTGACGAGCAGTACTTC
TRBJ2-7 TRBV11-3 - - CASSLDQTVHEQYF TGTGCCAGCAGCTTAGATCAAACAGTCCACGAGCAGTACTTC
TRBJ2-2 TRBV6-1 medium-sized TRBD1 CASSEHRGTGELFF TGTGCCAGCAGTGAACACAGGGGAACCGGGGAGCTGTTTTTT
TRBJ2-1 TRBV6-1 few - CASRDAFNEQFF TGTGCCAGCAGGGACGCCTTCAATGAGCAGTTCTTC
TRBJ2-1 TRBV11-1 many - CASSPRDQETQFF TGTGCCAGCAGTCCCCGGGATCAAGAGACCCAGTTCTTC
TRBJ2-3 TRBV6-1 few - CASSGLTDTQYF TGTGCCAGCAGTGGCCTCACAGATACGCAGTATTTT
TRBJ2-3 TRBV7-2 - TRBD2 CASSLKRGLAGEDTQYF TGTGCCAGCAGCTTAAAACGCGGACTAGCGGGAGAGGATACGCAGTATTTT
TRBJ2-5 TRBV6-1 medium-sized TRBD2 CASSSLAGNQETQYF TGTGCCAGCAGTTCGCTAGCGGGGAACCAAGAGACCCAGTACTTC
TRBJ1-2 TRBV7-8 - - CASSSGTLDGGYTF TGTGCCAGCAGCTCGGGGACGCTGGACGGAGGCTACACCTTC
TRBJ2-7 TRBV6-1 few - CASSSTWGNEQYF TGTGCCAGCAGCTCGACGTGGGGTAATGAGCAGTACTTC
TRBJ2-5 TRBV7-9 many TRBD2 CASSLFRLAGTQETQYF TGTGCCAGCAGCTTATTTAGGCTAGCGGGAACCCAAGAGACCCAGTACTTC
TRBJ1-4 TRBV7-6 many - CASSSSGRSEKLFF TGTGCCAGCAGCTCCTCAGGGAGGAGTGAAAAACTGTTTTTT
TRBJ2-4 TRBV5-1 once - CASSFIGSGDEQYF TGCGCCAGCAGCTTCATTGGGAGTGGCGATGAGCAGTACTTC
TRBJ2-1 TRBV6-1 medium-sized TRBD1 CASREPGQGVEQFF TGTGCCAGCAGGGAACCGGGACAGGGAGTCGAGCAGTTCTTC
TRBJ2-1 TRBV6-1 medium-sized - CASSQGIGYEQFF TGTGCCAGCAGTCAGGGAATCGGATATGAGCAGTTCTTC
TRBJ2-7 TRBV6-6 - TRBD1 CASSSDRAYEQYF TGTGCCAGCAGTTCGGACAGGGCTTACGAGCAGTACTTC
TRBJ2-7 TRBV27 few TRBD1 CASSYTGGNEQYF TGTGCCAGCAGTTATACAGGGGGAAACGAGCAGTACTTC
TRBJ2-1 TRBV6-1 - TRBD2 CASSEAGAGDTQFF TGTGCCAGCAGTGAAGCGGGAGCGGGAGATACGCAGTTCTTC
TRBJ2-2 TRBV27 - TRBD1 CASTPSGQGNTGELFF TGTGCCAGCACTCCCTCCGGACAGGGGAACACCGGGGAGCTGTTTTTT
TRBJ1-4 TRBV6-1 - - CASSERVREKLCF TGTGCCAGCAGTGAACGGGTCCGGGAAAAACTGTGTTTT
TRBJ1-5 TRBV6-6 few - CASSYSRHGNQPQHF TGTGCCAGCAGTTACTCGCGTCATGGCAATCAGCCCCAGCATTTT
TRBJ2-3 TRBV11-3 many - CASSPRTGVTDTQYF TGTGCCAGCAGCCCCCGCACGGGAGTAACAGATACGCAGTATTTT
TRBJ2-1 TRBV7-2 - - CASSRDQAYYEQFF TGTGCCAGCAGCCGTGATCAGGCGTACTACGAGCAGTTCTTC
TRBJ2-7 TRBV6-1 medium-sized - CASRDYSTGHTYEQYF TGTGCCAGCAGGGACTATAGCACGGGACACACCTACGAGCAGTACTTC
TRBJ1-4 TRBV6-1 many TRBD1 CASKAGQGALFVTNEKLFF TGTGCCAGCAAGGCGGGTCAGGGGGCTCTTTTCGTAACTAATGAAAAACTGTTTTTT
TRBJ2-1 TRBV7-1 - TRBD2 CATGGGTSGRSLERQFF TGTGCCACCGGCGGGGGGACTAGCGGGAGGTCCCTTGAGCGGCAGTTCTTC